A single sample is the source of the 8 T cell receptor beta chains below, sequenced in a study of cytomegalovirus exposure and HLA in healthy donors (dated by TCRdb to 2016 to 2017). The receptor library was made with the immunoSEQ multiplex PCR assay. A mixture of 60 forward primers for TCR Vbeta segments and 13 reverse primers for TCR Jbeta segments was used in the multiplex PCR. TCRdb obtained this table from immuneACCESS and retained in-frame rearrangements with V and J assigned. These tables miss some clones; where compared with another copy, unresolved V genes account for less than half of the shortfall, and the remainder is unexplained. This sample is represented by about 43,000 clones; 60% to 80% of them were singletons. Roughly 1.4% of the sample goes to the ten largest clones. Sample: PBMCs. The receptors here all came from a man in his thirties or forties in good health and CMV-seronegative.

V gene TRBV19 combines with J gene TRBJ1-2; D gene uncertain. Per germline, CDR1 LNHDA and CDR2 SQIVND (reference sequence). CDR3 length: 13 residues. Trimming stripped 0 bases from V and 5 bases from J, with 7 bases between. Here the CDR3 DNA reads TGTGCCAGTAGTATAGAACCCGGTTATGGCTACACCTTC. Amino acid sequence: CASSIEPGYGYTF.

This chain connects TRBV2 to TRBJ1-5, with 7 nucleotides matching TRBD1. The ends lost 0 bases at V and 7 bases at J; junction bases unmatched: 9. CDR1 is SNHLY, CDR2 FYNNEI, per germline. CDR3 length: 16 residues. Written as DNA, the CDR3 is TGTGCCAGCAGTGAAGCTGTCGTGACAGGGTTACAGCCCCAGCATTTT. It translates to CASSEAVVTGLQPQHF.

The rearrangement links TRBV5-8 to TRBJ2-7; 10 bases agree with TRBD2. The V gene's germline CDR1 is SGHTS and CDR2 YDEGEE. Trimming removed 0 bases from V and 6 bases from J; junction bases left unmatched: 9. The CDR3 is 16 amino acids. The CDR3 loop reads CASSLASLAGAREQYF. As DNA, the CDR3 is TGTGCCAGCAGCTTGGCCAGTCTAGCGGGAGCCCGCGAGCAGTACTTC.

The rearrangement uses TRBV5-6 and TRBJ2-1; TRBD2 matches 9 bases. Germline CDR1 is SGHDT and CDR2 is YYEEEE. This CDR3 comprises 14 residues. The V segment lost 0 bases and the J segment 10 bases; nucleotides outside the gene matches: 5. In nucleotides, the CDR3 is TGTGCCAGCAGCTTGGGACTAGCGGCGGGGGAGCAGTTCTTC. Translating it yields CASSLGLAAGEQFF.

This chain links TRBV19 with TRBJ1-5; no definite D call. The V end was cut by 2 bases, the J end by 8 bases, with 16 bases between. The length of the CDR3 is 15 residues. The germline V gene encodes CDR1 LNHDA and CDR2 SQIVND (reference sequence). DNA for the CDR3: TGTGCCAGTAGTATAACAGACACTGGGTGGGAGCCCCAGCATTTT. It is translated as CASSITDTGWEPQHF.

V usage is TRBV7-9 and J usage is TRBJ2-7, with a weak D call TRBD2 (7 bases). Germline V CDR1 and CDR2: SEHNR, FQNEAQ (reference sequence). Trimming took off 6 bases at V and 3 bases at J, with 15 bases between the two ends. The CDR3 covers 14 residues. CDR3 loop: CASSQGGGGYEQYF. CDR3 nucleotides: TGTGCCAGCAGTCAAGGGGGAGGGGGCTACGAGCAGTACTTC. The whole variable domain, filled in from reference TRBV7-9 and TRBJ2-7, reads DTGVSQNPRHKITKRGQNVTFRCDPISEHNRLYWYRQTLGQGPEFLTYFQNEAQLEKSRLLSDRFSAERPKGSFSTLEIQRTEQGDSAMYLCASSQGGGGYEQYFGPGTRLTVT.

This rearrangement joins TRBV4-3 to TRBJ2-7; 11 bases are a match to TRBD1. The CDR3 has 16 residues. V lost 4 bases to trimming and J lost 7 bases; unmatched junction nucleotides: 12. Germline lookup yields CDR1 LGHNA and CDR2 YSLEER. The CDR3 nucleotides are TGCGCCAGCAGCCTGAGTACCGGGACAGGGGGGTCTGAGCAGTACTTC. Its protein product is CASSLSTGTGGSEQYF.

This clone has only a few counts. The chain uses TRBV7-8 and TRBJ2-3, with 14 bases identical to TRBD2. Germline assignment: CDR1 SGHVS and CDR2 FQNEAQ. The CDR3 spans 18 residues. J lost 1 base, V lost 1 base, and 4 bases had no gene match. CDR3 region: CASSLGGLAGVGTDTQYF. CDR3 nucleotides: TGTGCCAGCAGCTTAGGGGGACTAGCGGGAGTCGGCACAGATACGCAGTATTTT.